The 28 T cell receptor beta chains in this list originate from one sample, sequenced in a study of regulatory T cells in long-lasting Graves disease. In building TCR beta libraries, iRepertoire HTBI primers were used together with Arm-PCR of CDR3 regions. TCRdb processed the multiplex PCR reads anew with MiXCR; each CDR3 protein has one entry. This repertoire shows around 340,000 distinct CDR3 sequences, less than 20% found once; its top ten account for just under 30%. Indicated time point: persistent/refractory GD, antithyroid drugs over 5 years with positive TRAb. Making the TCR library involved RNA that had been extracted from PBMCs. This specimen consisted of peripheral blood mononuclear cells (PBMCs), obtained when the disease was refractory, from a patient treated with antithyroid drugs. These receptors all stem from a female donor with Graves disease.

The CDR3 sequence is CASSLGGTGGHEQYF. The CDR3 DNA sequence: TGTGCCAGCAGCTTAGGCGGGACAGGGGGCCACGAGCAGTACTTC. The rearrangement links TRBV11-2 to TRBJ2-7, with 12 bases aligning to TRBD1. The CDR3 is made up of 15 amino acids. V shed 1 base and J 5 bases; nucleotides not matched to a gene: 3. Germline CDR1 SGHAT, CDR2 FQNNGV. Full variable domain (remainder filled in from reference TRBV11-2 and TRBJ2-7): EAGVAQSPRYKIIEKRQSVAFWCNPISGHATLYWYQQILGQGPKLLIQFQNNGVVDDSQLPKDRFSAERLKGVDSTLKIQPAKLEDSAVYLCASSLGGTGGHEQYFGPGTRLTVT.

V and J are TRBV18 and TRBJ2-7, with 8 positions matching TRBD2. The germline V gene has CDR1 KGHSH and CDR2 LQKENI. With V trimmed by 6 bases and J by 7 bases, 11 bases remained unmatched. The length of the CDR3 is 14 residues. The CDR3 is CASSSRAGVGEQYF. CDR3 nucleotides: TGTGCCAGCTCCTCACGAGCGGGAGTGGGGGAGCAGTACTTC.

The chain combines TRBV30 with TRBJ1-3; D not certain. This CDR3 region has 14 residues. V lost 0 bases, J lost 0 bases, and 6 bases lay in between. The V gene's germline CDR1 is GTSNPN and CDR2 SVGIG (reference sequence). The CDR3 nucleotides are TGTGCCTGGAGTGTACGTTCCTCTGGAAACACCATATATTTT. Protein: CAWSVRSSGNTIYF. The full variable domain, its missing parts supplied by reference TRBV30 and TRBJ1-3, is SQTIHQWPATLVQPVGSPLSLECTVEGTSNPNLYWYRQAAGRGLQLLFYSVGIGQISSEVPQNLSASRPQDRQFILSSKKLLLSDSGFYLCAWSVRSSGNTIYFGEGSWLTVV.

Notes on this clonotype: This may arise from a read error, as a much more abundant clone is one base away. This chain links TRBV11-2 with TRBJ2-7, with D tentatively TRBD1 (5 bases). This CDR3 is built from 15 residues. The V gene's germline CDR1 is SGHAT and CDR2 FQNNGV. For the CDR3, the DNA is TGTGCCAGCAGCACGGACATGCTCGGCCCCTACGAGCGGTACTTC. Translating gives CASSTDMLGPYERYF.

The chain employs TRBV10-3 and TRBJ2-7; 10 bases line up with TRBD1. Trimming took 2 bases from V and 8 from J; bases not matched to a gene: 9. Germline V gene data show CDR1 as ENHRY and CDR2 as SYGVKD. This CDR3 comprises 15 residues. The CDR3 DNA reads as TGTGCCATCAGTGAGCTGGGACAGGGGTTTGACAAGCAGTACTTC. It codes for CAISELGQGFDKQYF.

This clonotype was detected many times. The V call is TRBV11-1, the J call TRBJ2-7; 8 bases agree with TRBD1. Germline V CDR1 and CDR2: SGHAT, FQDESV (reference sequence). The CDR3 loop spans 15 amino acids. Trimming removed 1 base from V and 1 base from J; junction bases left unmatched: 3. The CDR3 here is CASSLGTGPSYEQYF. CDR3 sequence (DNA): TGTGCCAGCAGCTTAGGGACAGGGCCTTCCTACGAGCAGTACTTC.

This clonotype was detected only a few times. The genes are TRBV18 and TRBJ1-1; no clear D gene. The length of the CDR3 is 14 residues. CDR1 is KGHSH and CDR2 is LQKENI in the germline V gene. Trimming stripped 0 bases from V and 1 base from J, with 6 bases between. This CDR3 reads CASSPPWGNTEAFF. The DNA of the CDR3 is TGTGCCAGCTCACCACCGTGGGGGAACACTGAAGCTTTCTTT.

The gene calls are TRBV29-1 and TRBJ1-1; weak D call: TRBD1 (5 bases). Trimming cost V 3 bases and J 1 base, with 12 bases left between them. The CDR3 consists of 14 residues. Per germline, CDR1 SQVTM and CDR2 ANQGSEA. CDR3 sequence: CSVEGRQRNTEAFF. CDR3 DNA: TGCAGCGTTGAGGGAAGACAGAGGAACACTGAAGCTTTCTTT.

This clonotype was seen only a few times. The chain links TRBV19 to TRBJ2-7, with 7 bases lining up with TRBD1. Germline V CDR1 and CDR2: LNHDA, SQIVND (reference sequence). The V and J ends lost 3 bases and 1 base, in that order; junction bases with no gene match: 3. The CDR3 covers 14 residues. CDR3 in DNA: TGTGCCAGTAGTATCCTGACAGGGTCCTACGAGCAGTACTTC. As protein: CASSILTGSYEQYF. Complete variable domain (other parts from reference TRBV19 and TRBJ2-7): DGGITQSPKYLFRKEGQNVTLSCEQNLNHDAMYWYRQDPGQGLRLIYYSQIVNDFQKGDIAEGYSVSREKKESFPLTVTSAQKNPTAFYLCASSILTGSYEQYFGPGTRLTVT.

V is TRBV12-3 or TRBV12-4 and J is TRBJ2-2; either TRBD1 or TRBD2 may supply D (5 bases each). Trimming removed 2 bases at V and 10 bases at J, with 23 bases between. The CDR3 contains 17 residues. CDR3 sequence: CASSLLIGVGDPPELFF. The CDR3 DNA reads TGTGCCAGCAGTTTATTAATAGGGGTTGGGGACCCGCCGGAGCTGTTTTTT.

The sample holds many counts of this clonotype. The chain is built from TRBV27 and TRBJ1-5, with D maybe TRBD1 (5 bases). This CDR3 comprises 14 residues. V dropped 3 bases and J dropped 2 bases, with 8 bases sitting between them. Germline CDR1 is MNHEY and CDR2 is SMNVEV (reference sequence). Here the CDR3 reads CASSFLTGNQPQHF. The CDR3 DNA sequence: TGTGCCAGCAGTTTTTTGACAGGCAATCAGCCCCAGCATTTT.

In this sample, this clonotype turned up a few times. CDR3 sequence: CASSPPLIETGAFF. CDR3 coding DNA: TGTGCCAGCAGTCCCCCTTTGATAGAGACAGGAGCTTTCTTT. The V call is TRBV7-9, the J call TRBJ1-1; D might be TRBD1 (6 bases). The ends were cut back, 6 bases at V and 10 bases at J, with 21 bases in the middle. The CDR3 is made up of 14 amino acids. Germline loops: CDR1 SEHNR, CDR2 FQNEAQ (reference sequence). Complete variable domain (other parts from reference TRBV7-9 and TRBJ1-1): DTGVSQNPRHKITKRGQNVTFRCDPISEHNRLYWYRQTLGQGPEFLTYFQNEAQLEKSRLLSDRFSAERPKGSFSTLEIQRTEQGDSAMYLCASSPPLIETGAFFGQGTRLTVV.

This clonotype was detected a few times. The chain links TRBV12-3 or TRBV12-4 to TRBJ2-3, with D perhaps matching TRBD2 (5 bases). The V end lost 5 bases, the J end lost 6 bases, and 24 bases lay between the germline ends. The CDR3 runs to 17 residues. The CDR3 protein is CASSARGESLGTDTQYF. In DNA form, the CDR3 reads TGTGCCAGCAGTGCCCGGGGTGAATCCCTAGGAACCGATACGCAGTATTTT.

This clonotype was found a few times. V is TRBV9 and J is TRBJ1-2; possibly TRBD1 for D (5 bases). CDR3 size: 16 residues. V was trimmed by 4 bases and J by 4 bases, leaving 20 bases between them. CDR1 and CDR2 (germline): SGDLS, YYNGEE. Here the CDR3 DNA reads TGTGCCAGCAGCCCCAGTGGGGGGAGTGGGAGCTATGGCTACACCTTC. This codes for CASSPSGGSGSYGYTF. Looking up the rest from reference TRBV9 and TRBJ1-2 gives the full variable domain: DSGVTQTPKHLITATGQRVTLRCSPRSGDLSVYWYQQSLDQGLQFLIQYYNGEERAKGNILERFSAQQFPDLHSELNLSSLELGDSALYFCASSPSGGSGSYGYTFGSGTRLTVV.

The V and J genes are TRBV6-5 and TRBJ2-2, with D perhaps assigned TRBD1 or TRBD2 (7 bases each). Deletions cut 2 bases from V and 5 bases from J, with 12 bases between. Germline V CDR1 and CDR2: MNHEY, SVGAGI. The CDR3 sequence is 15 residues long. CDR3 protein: CASSYRQGGTGELFF. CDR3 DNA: TGTGCCAGCAGTTACCGTCAGGGGGGGACCGGGGAGCTGTTTTTT.

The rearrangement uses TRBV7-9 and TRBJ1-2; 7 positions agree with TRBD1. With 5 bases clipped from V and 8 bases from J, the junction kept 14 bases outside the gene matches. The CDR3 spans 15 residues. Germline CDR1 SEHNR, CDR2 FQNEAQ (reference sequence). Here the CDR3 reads CASSHNNEGAGGYTF. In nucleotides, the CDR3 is TGTGCCAGCAGCCACAACAACGAGGGGGCGGGAGGCTACACCTTC.

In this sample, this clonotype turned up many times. DNA of the CDR3: TGTGCCAGCACCAGACTAGCGGAGAACACCGGGGAGCTGTTTTTT. It specifies CASTRLAENTGELFF. This chain joins TRBV12-3 or TRBV12-4 and TRBJ2-2, with 9 bases identical to TRBD2. The CDR3 consists of 15 residues. Germline trimming cut 7 bases from V and 1 base from J; bases unmatched to any gene: 4.

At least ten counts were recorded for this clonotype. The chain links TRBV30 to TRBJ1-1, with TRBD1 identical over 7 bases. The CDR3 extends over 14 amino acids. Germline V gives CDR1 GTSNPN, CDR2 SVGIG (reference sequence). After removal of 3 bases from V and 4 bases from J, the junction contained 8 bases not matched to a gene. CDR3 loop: CAWRTGSWGTEAFF. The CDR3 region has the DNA TGTGCCTGGAGGACAGGGTCCTGGGGCACTGAAGCTTTCTTT.

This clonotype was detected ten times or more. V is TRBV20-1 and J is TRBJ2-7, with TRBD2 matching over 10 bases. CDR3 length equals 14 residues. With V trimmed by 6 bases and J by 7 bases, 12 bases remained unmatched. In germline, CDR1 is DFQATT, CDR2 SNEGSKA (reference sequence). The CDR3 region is CSASPGLASWEQYF. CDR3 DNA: TGCAGTGCCAGTCCGGGACTAGCGTCGTGGGAGCAGTACTTC.

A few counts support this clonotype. CDR3 nucleotides: TGCAGTGCTAGAGGGCAGGGATCCTACGAGCAGTACTTC. Protein product: CSARGQGSYEQYF. The chain recombines TRBV20-1 with TRBJ2-7; tentative D call: TRBD1 (5 bases). CDR3 length: 13 residues. Trimming took 1 base from V and 1 from J, leaving 8 bases between them. CDR1 DFQATT and CDR2 SNEGSKA come from the germline V gene (reference sequence).

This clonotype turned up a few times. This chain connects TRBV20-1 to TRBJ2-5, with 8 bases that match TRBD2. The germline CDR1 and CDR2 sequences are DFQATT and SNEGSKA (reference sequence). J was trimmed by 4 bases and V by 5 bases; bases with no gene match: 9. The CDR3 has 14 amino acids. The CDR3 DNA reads TGCAGTGCTGTCCGTAGGACTAGCTTAGAGACCCAGTACTTC. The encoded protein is CSAVRRTSLETQYF.

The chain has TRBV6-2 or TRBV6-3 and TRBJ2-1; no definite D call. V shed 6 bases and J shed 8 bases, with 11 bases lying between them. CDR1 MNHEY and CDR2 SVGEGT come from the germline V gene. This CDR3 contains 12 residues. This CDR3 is CASRAHSHEQFF. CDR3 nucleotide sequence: TGTGCCAGCAGGGCGCATAGCCATGAGCAGTTCTTC.

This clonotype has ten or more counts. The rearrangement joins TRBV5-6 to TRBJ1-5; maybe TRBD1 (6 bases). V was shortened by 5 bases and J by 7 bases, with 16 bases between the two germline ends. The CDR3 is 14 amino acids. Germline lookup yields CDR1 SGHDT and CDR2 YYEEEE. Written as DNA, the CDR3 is TGTGCCAGCAGTACAGGGTATGGAGGACAGCCCCAGCATTTT. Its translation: CASSTGYGGQPQHF.

The CDR3 coding sequence is TGCGCCAGCAGCCGGACGCTAGCGGGGGGCACCGGGGAGCTGTTTTTT. It codes for CASSRTLAGGTGELFF. This chain joins TRBV4-3 and TRBJ2-2, with TRBD2 matching over 11 bases. The V segment lost 4 bases and the J segment 4 bases; nucleotides outside the gene matches: 5. CDR1 is LGHNA and CDR2 is YSLEER in the germline V gene. The CDR3 length is 16 residues.

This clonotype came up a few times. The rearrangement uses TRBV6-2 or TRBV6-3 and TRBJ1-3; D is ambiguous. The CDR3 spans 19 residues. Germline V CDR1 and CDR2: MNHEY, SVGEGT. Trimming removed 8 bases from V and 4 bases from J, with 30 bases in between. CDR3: CASAVRPPRGSLVGNTIYF. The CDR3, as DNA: TGTGCCAGCGCAGTTAGACCCCCGCGGGGTTCGCTCGTCGGAAACACCATATATTTT.

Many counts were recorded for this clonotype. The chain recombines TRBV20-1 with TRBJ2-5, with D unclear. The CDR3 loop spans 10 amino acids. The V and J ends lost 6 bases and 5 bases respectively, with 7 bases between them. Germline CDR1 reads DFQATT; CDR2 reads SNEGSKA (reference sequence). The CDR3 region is CSARRETQYF. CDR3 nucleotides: TGCAGTGCCCGTCGGGAGACCCAGTACTTC.

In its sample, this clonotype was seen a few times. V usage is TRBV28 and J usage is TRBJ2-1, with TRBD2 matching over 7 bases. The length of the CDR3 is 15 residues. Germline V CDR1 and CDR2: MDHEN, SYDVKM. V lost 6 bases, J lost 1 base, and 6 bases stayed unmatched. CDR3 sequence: CASSPPSGSYNEQFF. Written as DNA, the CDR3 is TGTGCCAGCAGCCCCCCTAGCGGTTCCTACAATGAGCAGTTCTTC.

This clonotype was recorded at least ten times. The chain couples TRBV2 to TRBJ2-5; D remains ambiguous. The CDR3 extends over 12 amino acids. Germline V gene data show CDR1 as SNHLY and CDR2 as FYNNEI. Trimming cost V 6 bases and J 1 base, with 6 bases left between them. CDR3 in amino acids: CASRGIQETQYF. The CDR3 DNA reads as TGTGCCAGCAGAGGTATCCAAGAGACCCAGTACTTC. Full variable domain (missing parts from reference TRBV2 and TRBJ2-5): EPEVTQTPSHQVTQMGQEVILRCVPISNHLYFYWYRQILGQKVEFLVSFYNNEISEKSEIFDDQFSVERPDGSNFTLKIRSTKLEDSAMYFCASRGIQETQYFGPGTRLLVL.